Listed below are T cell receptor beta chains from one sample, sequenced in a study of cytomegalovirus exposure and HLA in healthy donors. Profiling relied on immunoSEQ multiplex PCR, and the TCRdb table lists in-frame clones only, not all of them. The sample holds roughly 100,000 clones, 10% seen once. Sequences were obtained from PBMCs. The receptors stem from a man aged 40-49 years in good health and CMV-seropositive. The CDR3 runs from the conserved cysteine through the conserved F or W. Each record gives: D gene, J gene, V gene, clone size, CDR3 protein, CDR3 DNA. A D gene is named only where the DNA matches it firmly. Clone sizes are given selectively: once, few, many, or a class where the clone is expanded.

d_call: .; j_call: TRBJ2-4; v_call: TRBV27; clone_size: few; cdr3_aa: CASSILGPQDFQYF; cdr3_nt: TGTGCCAGCAGTATACTAGGGCCCCAGGACTTCCAGTACTTC
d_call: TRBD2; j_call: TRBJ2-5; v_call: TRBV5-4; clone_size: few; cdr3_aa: CASRPTSEETQYF; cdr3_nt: TGTGCCAGCAGACCGACTAGCGAAGAGACCCAGTACTTC
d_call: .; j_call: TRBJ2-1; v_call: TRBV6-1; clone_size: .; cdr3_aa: CASTEIGPEQFF; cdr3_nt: TGTGCCAGCACAGAAATTGGGCCTGAGCAGTTCTTC
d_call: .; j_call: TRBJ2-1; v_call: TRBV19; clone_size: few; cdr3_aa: CASSIGSYNEQFF; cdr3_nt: TGTGCCAGTAGTATCGGCTCCTACAATGAGCAGTTCTTC
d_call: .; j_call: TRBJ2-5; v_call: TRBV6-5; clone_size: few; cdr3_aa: CASTGAQYF; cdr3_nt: TGTGCCAGCACGGGGGCCCAGTACTTC
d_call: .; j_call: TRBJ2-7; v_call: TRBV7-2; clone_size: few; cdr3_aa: CASSLPPTAVAYEQYF; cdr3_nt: TGTGCCAGCAGCCTACCTCCCACGGCGGTGGCCTACGAGCAGTACTTC
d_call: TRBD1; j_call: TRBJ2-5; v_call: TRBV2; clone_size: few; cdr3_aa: CASAQGAGETQYF; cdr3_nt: TGTGCCAGCGCACAGGGGGCGGGAGAGACCCAGTACTTC
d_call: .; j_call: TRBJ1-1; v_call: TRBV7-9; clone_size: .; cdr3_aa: CASSLARVEGPNTEAFF; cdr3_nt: TGTGCCAGCAGCTTAGCGAGGGTAGAGGGCCCGAACACTGAAGCTTTCTTT
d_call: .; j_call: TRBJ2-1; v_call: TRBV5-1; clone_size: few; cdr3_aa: CASSLTVGLSSYEQFF; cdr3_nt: TGCGCCAGCAGCTTGACTGTGGGCCTCAGCTCCTACGAGCAGTTCTTC
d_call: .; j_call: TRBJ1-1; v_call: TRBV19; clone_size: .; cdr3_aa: CASSITPSTEAFF; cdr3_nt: TGTGCCAGTAGTATAACCCCCAGCACTGAAGCTTTCTTT
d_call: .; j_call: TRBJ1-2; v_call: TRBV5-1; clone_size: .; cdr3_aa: CASSLSSLNYGYTF; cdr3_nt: TGCGCCAGCAGCTTGTCTAGTTTGAACTATGGCTACACCTTC
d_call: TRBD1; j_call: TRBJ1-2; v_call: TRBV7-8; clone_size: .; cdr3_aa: CASSNLGQGKYGYTF; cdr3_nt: TGTGCCAGCAGCAACTTAGGACAGGGGAAGTATGGCTACACCTTC
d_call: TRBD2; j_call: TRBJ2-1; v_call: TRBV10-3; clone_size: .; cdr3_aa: CAIRASGRIGNEQFF; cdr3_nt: TGTGCCATCAGGGCAAGCGGGAGGATCGGAAATGAGCAGTTCTTC
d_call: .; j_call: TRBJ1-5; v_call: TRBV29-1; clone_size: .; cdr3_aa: CSVTENSNQPQHF; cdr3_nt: TGCAGCGTCACCGAGAATAGCAATCAGCCCCAGCATTTT
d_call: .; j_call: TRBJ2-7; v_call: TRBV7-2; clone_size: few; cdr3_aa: CASSRGSGHEQYF; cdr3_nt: TGTGCCAGCAGCCGAGGGTCGGGCCACGAGCAGTACTTC
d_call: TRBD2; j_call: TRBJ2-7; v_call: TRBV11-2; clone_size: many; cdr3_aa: CASSHTTSGFTYEQYF; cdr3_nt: TGTGCCAGCAGCCATACGACTAGCGGGTTCACCTACGAGCAGTACTTC
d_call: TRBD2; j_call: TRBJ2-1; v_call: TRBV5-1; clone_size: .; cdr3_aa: CASSLVAGGPNEQFF; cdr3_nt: TGCGCCAGCAGCTTGGTGGCGGGAGGGCCGAATGAGCAGTTCTTC
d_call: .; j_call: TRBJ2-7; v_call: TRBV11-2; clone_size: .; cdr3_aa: CASSRGRYEQYF; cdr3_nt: TGTGCCAGCAGCCGTGGGAGGTACGAGCAGTACTTC
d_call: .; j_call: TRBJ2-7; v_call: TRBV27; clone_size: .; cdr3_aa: CASSLQISYEQYF; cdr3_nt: TGTGCCAGCAGTTTACAAATCTCCTACGAGCAGTACTTC
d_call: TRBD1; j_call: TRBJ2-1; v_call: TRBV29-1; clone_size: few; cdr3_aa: CSVIRDSLSHNEQFF; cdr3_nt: TGCAGCGTGATTAGGGACAGCCTATCCCACAATGAGCAGTTCTTC
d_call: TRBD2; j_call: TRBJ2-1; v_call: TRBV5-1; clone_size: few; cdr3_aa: CASSLTSGSKYEQFF; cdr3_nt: TGCGCCAGCAGCTTGACTAGCGGGAGTAAGTATGAGCAGTTCTTC
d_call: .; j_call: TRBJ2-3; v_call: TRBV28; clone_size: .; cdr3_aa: CASSDFATDTQYF; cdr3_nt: TGTGCCAGCAGCGACTTCGCTACAGATACGCAGTATTTT
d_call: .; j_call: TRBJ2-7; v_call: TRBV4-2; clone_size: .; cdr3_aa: CASSQDNLVSYEQYF; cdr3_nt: TGTGCCAGCAGCCAAGATAATCTAGTCTCCTACGAGCAGTACTTC
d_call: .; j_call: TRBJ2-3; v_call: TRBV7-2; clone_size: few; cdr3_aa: CASSHQQLSTDTQYF; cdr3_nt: TGTGCCAGCAGCCACCAACAGCTTAGCACAGATACGCAGTATTTT
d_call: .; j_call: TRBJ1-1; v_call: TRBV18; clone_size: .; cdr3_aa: CASSPSGDPGDTEAFF; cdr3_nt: TGTGCCAGCTCACCATCAGGGGACCCTGGGGACACTGAAGCTTTCTTT
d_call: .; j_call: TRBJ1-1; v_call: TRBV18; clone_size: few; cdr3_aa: CASQTRNTEAFF; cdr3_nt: TGTGCCAGCCAAACACGTAACACTGAAGCTTTCTTT
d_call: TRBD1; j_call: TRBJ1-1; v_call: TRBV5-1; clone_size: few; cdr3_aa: CASSLTGENTEAFF; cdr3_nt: TGCGCCAGCAGCTTGACAGGGGAGAACACTGAAGCTTTCTTT
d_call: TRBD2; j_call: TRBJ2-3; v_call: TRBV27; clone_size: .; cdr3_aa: CASINRGLDSTDTQYF; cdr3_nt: TGTGCCAGCATTAATCGAGGACTAGATAGCACAGATACGCAGTATTTT
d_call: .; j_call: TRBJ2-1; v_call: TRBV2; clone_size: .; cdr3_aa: CASGTESYNEQFF; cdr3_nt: TGTGCCAGCGGGACTGAATCCTACAATGAGCAGTTCTTC
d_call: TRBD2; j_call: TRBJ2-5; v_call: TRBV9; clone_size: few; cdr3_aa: CASSGSGSRSETQYF; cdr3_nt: TGTGCCAGCAGCGGTAGCGGGAGTCGGTCAGAGACCCAGTACTTC
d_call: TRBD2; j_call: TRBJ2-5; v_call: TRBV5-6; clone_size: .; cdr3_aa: CASTAFPGGGKTQYF; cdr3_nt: TGTGCCAGCACAGCTTTCCCGGGAGGAGGAAAGACCCAGTACTTC
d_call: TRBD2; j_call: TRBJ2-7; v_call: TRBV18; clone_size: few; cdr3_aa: CASSQTGTSDEQYF; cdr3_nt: TGTGCCAGCTCACAAACCGGGACTAGCGACGAGCAGTACTTC
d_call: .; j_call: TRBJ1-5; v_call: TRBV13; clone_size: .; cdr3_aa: CASSLGGGSNQPQHF; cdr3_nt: TGTGCCAGCAGCTTAGGTGGGGGGAGCAATCAGCCCCAGCATTTT
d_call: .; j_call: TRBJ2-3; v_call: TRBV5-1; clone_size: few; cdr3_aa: CASSQWGSTSTDTQYF; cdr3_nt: TGCGCCAGCAGCCAATGGGGCTCCACTAGCACAGATACGCAGTATTTT
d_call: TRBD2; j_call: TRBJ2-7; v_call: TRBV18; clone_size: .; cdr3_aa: CASSSRLAEGYEQYF; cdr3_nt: TGTGCCAGCTCATCCCGACTAGCGGAGGGGTACGAGCAGTACTTC
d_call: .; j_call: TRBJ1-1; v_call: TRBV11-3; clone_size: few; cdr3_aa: CASSLSLAGEAFF; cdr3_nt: TGTGCCAGCAGCTTATCCCTAGCCGGGGAAGCTTTCTTT
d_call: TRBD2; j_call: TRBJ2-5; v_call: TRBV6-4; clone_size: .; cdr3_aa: CASSRSGRAGETQYF; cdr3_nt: TGTGCCAGCAGTCGGAGCGGGAGGGCCGGAGAGACCCAGTACTTC
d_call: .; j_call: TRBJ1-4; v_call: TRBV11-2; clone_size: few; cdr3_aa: CASSSLQVPEKLFF; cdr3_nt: TGTGCCAGCAGCTCACTACAGGTACCTGAAAAACTGTTTTTT
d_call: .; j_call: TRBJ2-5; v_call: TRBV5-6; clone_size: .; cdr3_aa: CASSPATGSLYF; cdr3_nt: TGTGCCAGCAGCCCTGCGACCGGGAGTTTGTACTTC
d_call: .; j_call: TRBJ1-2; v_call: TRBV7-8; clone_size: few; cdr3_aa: CASSRDIFYGYTF; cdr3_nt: TGTGCCAGCAGCCGAGACATTTTCTATGGCTACACCTTC